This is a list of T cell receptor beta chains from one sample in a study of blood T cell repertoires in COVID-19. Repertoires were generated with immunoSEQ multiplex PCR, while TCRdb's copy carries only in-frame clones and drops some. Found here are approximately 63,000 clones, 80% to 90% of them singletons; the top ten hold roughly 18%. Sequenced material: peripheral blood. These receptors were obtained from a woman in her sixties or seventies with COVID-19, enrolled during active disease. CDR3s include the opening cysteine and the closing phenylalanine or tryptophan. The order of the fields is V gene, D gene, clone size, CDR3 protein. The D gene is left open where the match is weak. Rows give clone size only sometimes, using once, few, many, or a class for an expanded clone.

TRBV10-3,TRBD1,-,CAIRDRDNQPQHF
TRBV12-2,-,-,CASRLGSVYEQYF
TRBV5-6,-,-,CASSPTGSGYGYTF
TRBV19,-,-,CASSIDPHPRAEQYF
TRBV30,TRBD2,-,CALSVAGADTQYF
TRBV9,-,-,CASSSRQAGQPQHF
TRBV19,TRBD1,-,CASSITQGAPLNQPQHF
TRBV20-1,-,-,CSASPSVIITDTQYF
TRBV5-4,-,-,CASRVDRLTEAFF
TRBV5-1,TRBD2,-,CASSLRTSGLPYEQYF
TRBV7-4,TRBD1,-,CASSFRDRAEKLFF
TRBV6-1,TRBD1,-,CASSASPGQGANEQFF
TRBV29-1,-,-,CSVHRETEQFF
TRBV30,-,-,CAGGNTGELFF
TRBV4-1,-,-,CASSQELGIAASYEQYF
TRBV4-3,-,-,CASSLRQLGEQYF
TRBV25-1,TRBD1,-,CASSEDRDTGELFF
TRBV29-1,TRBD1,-,CSVGDRGNQPQHF
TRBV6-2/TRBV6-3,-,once,CASSNGGDNQPQHF
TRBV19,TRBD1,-,CASSLLDRERQPQHF
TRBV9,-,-,CASRGGYGYTF
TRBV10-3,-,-,CAIRNLQGSTSAAEAFF
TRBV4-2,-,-,CASSQGLLAGEQYF
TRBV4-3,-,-,CASSQAGAYNEQFF
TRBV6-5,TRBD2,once,CASSSIAGPRETQYF
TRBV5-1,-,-,CASSFRDFSYEQYF
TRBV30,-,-,CAWDTLTGGSLHF
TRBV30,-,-,CAWRGTPTGGYTF
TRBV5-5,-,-,CASQRGGGTGELFF
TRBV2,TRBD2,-,CASSRLAGVGYEQYF
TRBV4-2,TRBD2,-,CASSQTSGMGSYNEQFF
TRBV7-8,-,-,CASSRGLGQETQYF
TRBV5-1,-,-,CASSLDRVLPGNTIYF
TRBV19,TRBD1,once,CASSPRGLGNSPLHF
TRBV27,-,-,CASSLGPSYGYTF
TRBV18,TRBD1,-,CASSQDRGSYEQYF
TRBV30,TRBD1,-,CAWSDPGQAIYEQYF
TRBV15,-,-,CATNLGGVEETQYF
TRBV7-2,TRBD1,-,CASSKDRVEPQHF
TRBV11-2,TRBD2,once,CASSLDLAGVKEQYF
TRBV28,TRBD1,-,CASSGVRGQGRSGANVLTF
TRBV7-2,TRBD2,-,CASSLGGLAGNYEQYF
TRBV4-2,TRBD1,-,CASSQETGVGIEQYF
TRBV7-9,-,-,CASSGRGYTF
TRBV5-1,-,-,CASRYTETQYF
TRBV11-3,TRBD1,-,CASSARTGMGETQYF
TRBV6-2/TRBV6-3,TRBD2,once,CASSPGTSSHNEQFF
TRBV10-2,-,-,CASSDPEAGVVSAFF
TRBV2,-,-,CASMGAVNQPQHF